Shown below are 21 T cell receptor beta chains from a single sample sequenced in a study of somatic mutations in cytotoxic T cells in rheumatoid arthritis. Clones were sequenced by immunoSEQ multiplex PCR, and TCRdb holds only the in-frame ones, with some missing. The data show fewer than 20,000 clones, 70% to 80% seen once. Material: CD8+ T cells sorted from blood. The receptors were gathered from a man between 60 and 70 years old in good health.

V and J are TRBV27 and TRBJ2-7, with 9 nucleotides matching TRBD1. The CDR3 sequence is 14 residues long. From germline, CDR1 is MNHEY and CDR2 SMNVEV (reference sequence). The V gene end was trimmed by 2 bases and the J gene end by 4 bases; junction bases not matched to a gene: 3. CDR3 sequence reads: CASSLVGQGYEQYF. CDR3 DNA sequence: TGTGCCAGCAGTTTAGTGGGACAGGGTTACGAGCAGTACTTC.

The chain joins TRBV4-1 to TRBJ2-1, with D perhaps TRBD2 (6 bases). V was clipped by 1 base and J by 2 bases, with 21 bases between them. Germline V gene lookup returns CDR1 MGHRA and CDR2 YSYEKL. This CDR3 has 19 residues. CDR3 sequence (DNA): TGCGCCAGCAGCCAAGGGGGACGCTCTGGGAGGACTCCCTACAATGAGCAGTTCTTC. The encoded protein is CASSQGGRSGRTPYNEQFF.

J is TRBJ2-3 and V is TRBV29-1; 8 bases match TRBD1. Germline CDR1 SQVTM, CDR2 ANQGSEA. The CDR3 loop spans 11 amino acids. J lost 6 bases, V lost 8 bases, and 4 bases had no gene match. CDR3 region: CSPRQGDTQYF. DNA for the CDR3: TGCAGCCCCAGACAGGGGGATACGCAGTATTTT.

V is TRBV6-4 and J is TRBJ1-5; D perhaps matches TRBD1 (5 bases). The CDR3 is made up of 16 amino acids. Trimming shortened V by 0 bases and J by 1 base, and 10 bases separated the two germline ends. The germline CDR1 and CDR2 sequences are MRHNA and SNTAGT. The DNA of the CDR3 is TGTGCCAGCAGTGACTCGGGGGGGATGAGCAATCAGCCCCAGCATTTT. Protein product: CASSDSGGMSNQPQHF.

The genes are TRBV6-5 and TRBJ2-1; TRBD1 matches at 9 bases. The V and J ends lost 2 bases and 8 bases, in that order; junction bases with no gene match: 7. The CDR3 covers 15 residues. Per the germline V gene, CDR1 is MNHEY and CDR2 is SVGAGI. CDR3 sequence (DNA): TGTGCCAGCAGTTACCGGGGACAGGGTTTGGATGAGCAGTTCTTC. Its translation: CASSYRGQGLDEQFF.

The chain links TRBV4-1 to TRBJ2-7; weak D call: TRBD1 (5 bases). The germline V gene encodes CDR1 MGHRA and CDR2 YSYEKL. The CDR3 covers 15 residues. V gave up 1 base and J gave up 2 bases, with 12 bases separating them. DNA of the CDR3: TGCGCCAGCAGCCAAGTAGCAGGGAAGACCTACGAGCAGTACTTC. Translating gives CASSQVAGKTYEQYF.

The V gene is TRBV4-2, the J gene TRBJ2-4; 13 nucleotides match TRBD2. The V gene's germline CDR1 is LGHNA and CDR2 YNFKEQ. Trimming cost V 0 bases and J 5 bases; bases outside gene matches: 4. CDR3 length: 17 residues. This chain's CDR3 is CASSQELAGGHENIQYF. In DNA form, the CDR3 reads TGTGCCAGCAGCCAAGAACTAGCGGGGGGGCACGAAAACATTCAGTACTTC.

The genes are TRBV6-6 and TRBJ1-1; 8 bases agree with TRBD1. Losses at the gene ends were 5 bases for V and 5 bases for J; bases not matched to a gene: 13. The CDR3 contains 16 residues. CDR1 and CDR2 (germline): MNHNY, SVGAGI (reference sequence). The CDR3 DNA follows: TGTGCCAGCAGTACCCCTCTCGACAGGGGAGTAACTGAAGCTTTCTTT. Its protein is CASSTPLDRGVTEAFF.

The rearrangement links TRBV9 to TRBJ2-7; perhaps TRBD2 as D (5 bases). Trimming took 2 bases from V and 5 from J, leaving 8 bases between them. The CDR3 sequence is 12 residues long. CDR1 is SGDLS and CDR2 is YYNGEE in the germline V gene. The CDR3 DNA reads as TGTGCCAGCAGCGTCGGGGTAGACGAGCAGTACTTC. It codes for CASSVGVDEQYF.

This chain links TRBV19 with TRBJ2-4, with 8 bases lining up with TRBD1. The CDR3 spans 16 residues. CDR1 LNHDA and CDR2 SQIVND come from the germline V gene (reference sequence). V shed 2 bases, J shed 0 bases, and the junction held 3 bases outside the gene matches. The CDR3 loop reads CASSIMGTGAKNIQYF. The CDR3, as DNA: TGTGCCAGTAGTATAATGGGGACAGGAGCCAAAAACATTCAGTACTTC.

This chain links TRBV5-1 with TRBJ2-1, with 9 nucleotides matching TRBD1. V lost 2 bases to trimming and J lost 4 bases; unmatched junction nucleotides: 4. This CDR3 spans 15 amino acids. Germline CDR1 is SGHRS and CDR2 is YFSETQ. The CDR3 reads CASSFTGTGYNEQFF. CDR3 in DNA: TGCGCCAGCAGCTTCACCGGGACAGGGTACAATGAGCAGTTCTTC.

This clone has more than one count but fewer than ten. V and J are TRBV2 and TRBJ2-6, with 11 bases lining up with TRBD2. Unmatched junction bases numbered 7, after V lost 0 bases and J lost 0 bases. Germline assignment: CDR1 SNHLY and CDR2 FYNNEI. CDR3 length: 20 amino acids. CDR3 region: CASSEAGLAGGSSGANVLTF. CDR3 bases: TGTGCCAGCAGTGAAGCGGGTCTAGCGGGAGGATCCTCTGGGGCCAACGTCCTGACTTTC.

The chain is built from TRBV2 and TRBJ2-7, with D perhaps TRBD1 (5 bases). The CDR3 sequence is 13 residues long. The germline gives CDR1 SNHLY, CDR2 FYNNEI. V dropped 5 bases and J dropped 0 bases, with 8 bases sitting between them. The CDR3 DNA sequence: TGTGCCAGCAGTTTAGACAGCTCCTACGAGCAGTACTTC. Encoded protein: CASSLDSSYEQYF.

The chain combines TRBV27 with TRBJ2-5; TRBD2 agrees at 7 bases. The V and J ends lost 3 bases and 7 bases, in that order; junction bases with no gene match: 5. The germline V gene has CDR1 MNHEY and CDR2 SMNVEV (reference sequence). The CDR3 is made up of 13 amino acids. The CDR3 reads CASSFGTTGTQYF. CDR3 nucleotides: TGTGCCAGCAGTTTTGGGACTACGGGGACCCAGTACTTC.

This clone has more than one count but fewer than ten. The chain employs TRBV30 and TRBJ1-4; unclear D gene. The V and J ends lost 5 bases and 0 bases respectively, with 13 bases between them. CDR3 length: 15 amino acids. In germline, CDR1 is GTSNPN, CDR2 SVGIG (reference sequence). CDR3 amino acids: CAWSKHSATNEKLFF. CDR3 coding DNA: TGTGCCTGGTCAAAGCATTCCGCAACTAATGAAAAACTGTTTTTT.

The V call is TRBV6-6, the J call TRBJ2-7; 8 positions agree with TRBD2. Germline CDR1 is MNHNY and CDR2 is SVGAGI (reference sequence). V shed 5 bases, J shed 1 base, and the junction held 7 bases outside the gene matches. The CDR3 runs 15 residues. CDR3 sequence: CASSAGRGVSYEQYF. The CDR3 region has the DNA TGTGCCAGCAGTGCCGGGAGGGGCGTATCCTACGAGCAGTACTTC.

This chain joins TRBV19 and TRBJ2-1; TRBD2 might be the D (5 bases). The CDR3 consists of 13 residues. V dropped 3 bases and J dropped 8 bases, with 11 bases sitting between them. Germline-derived CDR1 and CDR2 are LNHDA and SQIVND (reference sequence). The CDR3 is CASSIVAIDEQFF. The DNA of the CDR3 is TGTGCCAGTAGTATTGTAGCGATTGATGAGCAGTTCTTC.

In its sample, this clone was seen a few times. The V call is TRBV2, the J call TRBJ2-3, with TRBD2 matching over 10 bases. J was trimmed by 2 bases and V by 7 bases; bases with no gene match: 15. Germline V CDR1 and CDR2: SNHLY, FYNNEI. The CDR3 is 18 residues long. The CDR3 sequence: CASNTWASGGLSTDTQYF. The CDR3 coding sequence is TGTGCCAGCAATACTTGGGCTAGCGGGGGCCTCTCCACAGATACGCAGTATTTT.

This sequence joins TRBV7-3 and TRBJ2-7; 11 nucleotides agree with TRBD2. Trimming at V came to 5 bases and at J to 2 bases, leaving 8 bases not matched to a gene. The CDR3 totals 16 residues. Germline V gene sequence: CDR1 SGHTA, CDR2 FQGTGA. DNA of the CDR3: TGTGCCAGCAGCCCAGCCGGGACTAGCGGACCCTACGAGCAGTACTTC. It specifies CASSPAGTSGPYEQYF.

Here the CDR3 reads CASSASTLAGNPGHHQETQYF. As DNA, the CDR3 is TGTGCCAGCAGCGCATCAACCCTAGCGGGAAACCCCGGTCACCACCAAGAGACCCAGTACTTC. The chain employs TRBV9 and TRBJ2-5; 9 bases agree with TRBD2. CDR1 and CDR2 from the germline V gene are SGDLS and YYNGEE. The CDR3 is 21 amino acids. The V segment lost 3 bases and the J segment 0 bases; nucleotides outside the gene matches: 21.

The genes are TRBV5-5 and TRBJ2-7; D perhaps matches TRBD1 (5 bases). The germline V gene has CDR1 SGHKS and CDR2 YYEKEE (reference sequence). Trimming pared 1 base from V and 4 bases from J, leaving 12 bases between. The CDR3 is 14 residues long. As DNA, the CDR3 is TGTGCCAGCAGCTTGACAACAGGAGAGTACGAGCAGTACTTC. It is translated as CASSLTTGEYEQYF.